Following are 10 T cell receptor beta chains from one sample sequenced in a study of PD-L1 blockade in urothelial cancer. This sample's time point: peripheral blood 6 weeks after treatment start. Here immunoSEQ multiplex PCR was the method, and the copy in TCRdb shows in-frame clones only, minus some. Of under 85,000 clones detected, 91% appear once; the ten largest clones hold around 0.87%. Specimen: PBMCs, collected around atezolizumab (anti-PD-L1) treatment. Every receptor here comes from a woman over 75 with urothelial cancer.

This sequence joins TRBV6-1 and TRBJ1-1; D uncertain. CDR1 and CDR2 (germline): MNHNS, SASEGT. The CDR3 length is 14 residues. With 5 bases removed from V and 1 base from J, the gap between germline ends came to 11 bases. In DNA form, the CDR3 reads TGTGCCAGCAGTAGACCGGCGGCGAACACTGAAGCTTTCTTT. This sequence encodes CASSRPAANTEAFF.

In the case of this clone: One end of the junction is discordant with germline, which a read error may explain. The rearrangement uses TRBV4-2 and TRBJ1-2; tentative D call: TRBD1 (6 bases). The CDR3 is made up of 14 amino acids. CDR1 LGHNA and CDR2 YNFKEQ come from the germline V gene. CDR3 in amino acids: CASSQEVDSGLRYF. For the CDR3, the DNA is TGTGCCAGCAGCCAAGAGGTGGACAGCGGACTCCGGTACTTC.

In this sample, this clone turned up once. The rearrangement uses TRBV7-7 and TRBJ2-6; the D gene is possibly TRBD1 (5 bases). Trimming removed 6 bases at V and 4 bases at J, with 10 bases between. There are 14 residues in the CDR3. Germline CDR1 and CDR2: SSHAT and FNYEAQ (reference sequence). CDR3 protein: CASRGAAGANVLTF. The CDR3 region has the DNA TGTGCCAGCAGAGGGGCGGCGGGGGCCAACGTCCTGACTTTC.

The V call is TRBV28, the J call TRBJ2-7; 8 nucleotides line up with TRBD2. With V trimmed by 8 bases and J by 2 bases, 5 bases remained unmatched. This CDR3 is 13 amino acids long. The germline CDR1 and CDR2 sequences are MDHEN and SYDVKM. The CDR3 loop reads CASRSGGPYEQYF. In nucleotides, the CDR3 is TGTGCCAGCCGCAGCGGGGGACCCTACGAGCAGTACTTC.

This chain connects TRBV5-4 to TRBJ1-1; 7 bases align to TRBD1. The CDR3 consists of 15 residues. The germline gives CDR1 SGHNT, CDR2 YYREEE (reference sequence). V gave up 4 bases and J gave up 6 bases; unmatched junction bases: 12. The CDR3 nucleotides read TGTGCCAGCAGCAGGGACAGCACGTCGAGGGCTGAAGCTTTCTTT. This gives the protein CASSRDSTSRAEAFF.

The chain carries TRBV7-6 and TRBJ2-5; D not resolved. V was trimmed by 6 bases and J by 3 bases, leaving 5 bases between them. The germline CDR1 and CDR2 sequences are SGHVS and FNYEAQ. This CDR3 is built from 11 residues. CDR3 loop: CASSIEETQYF. The CDR3 nucleotides read TGTGCCAGCAGTATCGAAGAGACCCAGTACTTC.

The chain combines TRBV6-1 with TRBJ1-5, with D possibly TRBD1 on 5 matching bases. V shed 6 bases and J shed 3 bases, with 9 bases lying between them. CDR1 and CDR2 from the germline V gene are MNHNS and SASEGT. The CDR3 length is 13 residues. The CDR3 sequence is CASRVTDNQPQHF. In nucleotides, the CDR3 is TGTGCCAGCAGAGTGACAGACAATCAGCCCCAGCATTTT.

The chain uses TRBV6-6 and TRBJ2-7, with 11 nucleotides matching TRBD2. CDR1 and CDR2 from the germline V gene are MNHNY and SVGAGI (reference sequence). The CDR3 runs 15 residues. Trimming cost V 5 bases and J 3 bases; bases outside gene matches: 6. The CDR3 is CASSNSGRADYEQYF. CDR3 nucleotide sequence: TGTGCCAGCAGTAATAGCGGGAGGGCCGACTACGAGCAGTACTTC.

The chain has TRBV19 and TRBJ1-1; the match to TRBD1 covers 8 bases. Germline CDR1 is LNHDA and CDR2 is SQIVND (reference sequence). The CDR3 sequence is 16 residues long. Trimming cost V 1 base and J 3 bases; bases outside gene matches: 7. The CDR3: CASSIGTGIVYTEAFF. The DNA of the CDR3 is TGTGCCAGTAGTATAGGGACAGGGATCGTGTACACTGAAGCTTTCTTT. The variable domain in full, completed from reference TRBV19 and TRBJ1-1, reads DGGITQSPKYLFRKEGQNVTLSCEQNLNHDAMYWYRQDPGQGLRLIYYSQIVNDFQKGDIAEGYSVSREKKESFPLTVTSAQKNPTAFYLCASSIGTGIVYTEAFFGQGTRLTVV.

V usage is TRBV2 and J usage is TRBJ1-1; D unresolved. The CDR3 is 12 residues long. V was cut by 8 bases and J by 1 base, with 8 bases left in between. CDR1 SNHLY and CDR2 FYNNEI come from the germline V gene. This CDR3 is CASAGPNTEAFF. CDR3 coding DNA: TGTGCCAGCGCCGGTCCGAACACTGAAGCTTTCTTT. The entire variable domain, with the rest obtained from reference TRBV2 and TRBJ1-1, is as follows: EPEVTQTPSHQVTQMGQEVILRCVPISNHLYFYWYRQILGQKVEFLVSFYNNEISEKSEIFDDQFSVERPDGSNFTLKIRSTKLEDSAMYFCASAGPNTEAFFGQGTRLTVV.